The 21 T cell receptor beta chains given below trace back to one sample, sequenced in a study of vaccination and CD4 T cells after COVID-19 (dated by TCRdb to the early 2020s). Libraries were built with PCR. Sequencing took place on an Illumina iSeq 100. DNA from cultured CD4+ T cells underwent TCR sequencing with the Oncomine TCR Beta short-read assay at the Johns Hopkins FTIC core. The public reads were quality trimmed at Q25 with fastp and then assembled into clones with MiXCR by TCRdb, keeping productive beta chains. Each entry is one CDR3 protein sequence, shown with its most common DNA and genes. The sample records around 20,000 distinct CDR3 sequences, over 55% of which are singletons. Jointly, the top ten make up almost 10% of the sample. Their antigens remain unidentified. The sample's treatment or condition label is to be understood as: approximately 11-day PBMC culture with coronavirus spike peptide pools or control peptides (ViraFEST assay).

The material was CD4+ T cells from blood, cultured in vitro, obtained after SARS-CoV-2 vaccination. The receptors were gathered from a human donor who had recovered from COVID-19.

The rearrangement uses TRBV6-1 and TRBJ1-2; D unresolved. CDR1 is MNHNS and CDR2 is SASEGT in the germline V gene. The ends were cut back, 6 bases at V and 6 bases at J, with 11 bases in the middle. There are 12 residues in the CDR3. The CDR3 DNA reads TGTGCCAGCAGGTCAGCCCTGCATGGCTACACCTTC. Translating gives CASRSALHGYTF.

A note on this clonotype: One end of the junction fails to match germline, which may point to a read error. The rearrangement uses TRBV7-2 and TRBJ2-2, with D perhaps TRBD1 or TRBD2 (5 bases each). CDR3 length: 16 residues. From germline, CDR1 is SGHTA and CDR2 FQGNSA. The DNA of the CDR3 is TGTGCCAGCAGCCCGATGACGGGGCCGAAGACCGGGGAGCTGTTTTTT. It specifies CASSPMTGPKTGELFF.

The rearrangement joins TRBV20-1 to TRBJ2-5, with 7 bases that match TRBD2. This CDR3 contains 13 residues. Germline CDR1 and CDR2: DFQATT and SNEGSKA (reference sequence). The CDR3 DNA sequence: TGCAGCGTTTCTGGGGAGGGCGGGGAGACCCAGTACTTC. Residues: CSVSGEGGETQYF.

This clonotype was observed a few times. The rearrangement links TRBV27 to TRBJ1-2, with 8 bases matching TRBD1. Germline assignment: CDR1 MNHEY and CDR2 SMNVEV (reference sequence). The CDR3 extends over 14 amino acids. V was clipped by 2 bases and J by 4 bases; unmatched bases: 3. The CDR3 loop reads CASSLTGTGYGYTF. CDR3 in DNA: TGTGCCAGCAGTTTAACCGGGACAGGCTATGGCTACACCTTC.

This sequence joins TRBV5-5 and TRBJ1-1; TRBD1 might be the D (5 bases). This CDR3 region has 14 residues. Per the germline V gene, CDR1 is SGHKS and CDR2 is YYEKEE (reference sequence). Trimming took off 0 bases at V and 11 bases at J, with 17 bases between the two ends. The CDR3 bases are TGTGCCAGCAGCTTGGCAATTGGTCAGGGCACGGCTTTCTTT. Encoded protein: CASSLAIGQGTAFF.

The chain joins TRBV5-6 to TRBJ2-5; TRBD2 matches at 8 bases. The J segment lost 1 base and the V segment lost 0 bases, leaving 5 bases of the junction unmatched. Germline V gene data show CDR1 as SGHDT and CDR2 as YYEEEE. This CDR3 is built from 16 residues. The CDR3 loop is CASSLAGRGVQETQYF. The CDR3 DNA follows: TGTGCCAGCAGCTTGGCTGGGCGGGGGGTCCAAGAGACCCAGTACTTC.

This rearrangement joins TRBV6-1 to TRBJ2-7; D possibly uses TRBD1 or TRBD2 (5 bases each). The V and J ends lost 1 base and 3 bases respectively, with 13 bases between them. The CDR3 is 15 amino acids. Germline-derived CDR1 and CDR2 are MNHNS and SASEGT. CDR3 residues: CASSEVSGTLYEQYF. The CDR3 region has the DNA TGTGCCAGCAGTGAAGTCTCTGGGACCCTCTACGAGCAGTACTTC.

The chain employs TRBV20-1 and TRBJ2-2, with TRBD2 as a possible D gene (6 bases). The CDR3 has 16 residues. The germline V gene has CDR1 DFQATT and CDR2 SNEGSKA (reference sequence). V was cut by 0 bases and J by 7 bases, with 18 bases left in between. CDR3 DNA: TGCAGTGCTAGAGATCACCGGGAGAGGCATGGCGGGGAGCTGTTTTTT. It translates to CSARDHRERHGGELFF.

This clonotype was observed a few times. CDR3 region: CASSAGLAGLRGETQYF. For the CDR3, the DNA is TGCGCCAGCAGTGCAGGACTAGCGGGACTGCGGGGGGAGACCCAGTACTTC. The chain recombines TRBV10-1 with TRBJ2-5; 12 bases are shared with TRBD2. This CDR3 is built from 17 residues. CDR1 and CDR2 (germline): WNHNN, SYGVQD (reference sequence). The trim removed 4 bases at V and 5 bases at J, leaving 11 bases unmatched.

The chain uses TRBV20-1 and TRBJ1-5; maybe TRBD1 (5 bases). The CDR3 covers 15 residues. Germline V gene lookup returns CDR1 DFQATT and CDR2 SNEGSKA (reference sequence). Trimming took 5 bases from V and 6 from J, leaving 20 bases between them. CDR3: CSAGIGFNTGQPQHF. The CDR3 DNA reads as TGCAGTGCTGGCATTGGGTTCAACACAGGTCAGCCCCAGCATTTT.

V and J are TRBV20-1 and TRBJ1-1, with D maybe TRBD1 (6 bases). Germline assignment: CDR1 DFQATT and CDR2 SNEGSKA (reference sequence). The CDR3 has 12 amino acids. V lost 3 bases, J lost 10 bases, and 15 bases lay in between. The DNA of the CDR3 is TGCAGTGCTAGGTCGGGCAGACAGGCAGCTTTCTTT. It codes for CSARSGRQAAFF.

The J gene is TRBJ2-2, the V gene TRBV7-9, with TRBD2 matching over 14 bases. This CDR3 has 20 amino acids. With V trimmed by 7 bases and J by 0 bases, 13 bases remained unmatched. The germline gives CDR1 SEHNR, CDR2 FQNEAQ (reference sequence). The CDR3 sequence is CASMRPGLAGANANTGELFF. In DNA, the CDR3 is TGTGCCAGCATGCGACCGGGACTAGCGGGGGCCAATGCGAACACCGGGGAGCTGTTTTTT.

This clonotype was observed a handful of times. The chain links TRBV10-3 to TRBJ2-3; TRBD1 is a possible D gene (6 bases). Germline-derived CDR1 and CDR2 are ENHRY and SYGVKD. There are 16 residues in the CDR3. The V end lost 5 bases, the J end lost 0 bases, and 15 bases lay between the germline ends. The CDR3 loop is CAISPRAGASTDTQYF. Written as DNA, the CDR3 is TGTGCCATCAGTCCTCGAGCAGGGGCAAGCACAGATACGCAGTATTTT.

This clonotype was seen a few times. V is TRBV7-3 and J is TRBJ1-2, with 10 positions matching TRBD1. This CDR3 has 15 residues. Germline CDR1 is SGHTA and CDR2 is FQGTGA. The V gene end was trimmed by 5 bases and the J gene end by 6 bases; junction bases not matched to a gene: 9. This CDR3 is CASSRNAGQGNGYTF. The CDR3 DNA follows: TGTGCCAGCAGCCGCAACGCGGGACAGGGGAATGGCTACACCTTC.

This chain uses TRBV10-3 with TRBJ2-7; a weak D match, TRBD1 (6 bases). Trimming stripped 10 bases from V and 2 bases from J, with 15 bases between. Germline loops: CDR1 ENHRY, CDR2 SYGVKD. This CDR3 is built from 13 residues. DNA for the CDR3: TGTGCCACGACGGACAGACTGGCCTACGAGCAGTACTTC. It is translated as CATTDRLAYEQYF.

The V and J genes are TRBV6-2 or TRBV6-3 and TRBJ1-5; D ambiguous. In germline, CDR1 is MNHEY, CDR2 SVGEGT. The CDR3 is 13 amino acids. V lost 3 bases to trimming and J lost 4 bases, with 7 bases between them. CDR3 sequence (DNA): TGTGCCAGCAGTTATTATGTAAATCAGCCCCAGCATTTT. Amino acid sequence: CASSYYVNQPQHF.

This chain connects TRBV11-1 to TRBJ1-6; TRBD1 agrees at 9 bases. Per the germline V gene, CDR1 is SGHAT and CDR2 is FQDESV (reference sequence). CDR3 length equals 15 residues. With V trimmed by 5 bases and J by 10 bases, 9 bases remained unmatched. This CDR3 is CASSLYRDRDSPLHF. CDR3 DNA sequence: TGTGCCAGCAGCCTGTACCGGGACAGGGACTCACCCCTCCACTTT.

This chain links TRBV27 with TRBJ1-2; D may be TRBD1 (5 bases). This CDR3 has 15 residues. Germline V gene data show CDR1 as MNHEY and CDR2 as SMNVEV (reference sequence). Trimming left V 4 bases short and J 4 bases short, with 16 bases between. CDR3 region: CASSSTGAAGYGYTF. The CDR3 nucleotides are TGTGCCAGCAGTTCGACCGGGGCCGCGGGCTATGGCTACACCTTC.

This chain joins TRBV19 and TRBJ1-1, with D unclear. Germline CDR1 LNHDA, CDR2 SQIVND (reference sequence). V lost 7 bases, J lost 4 bases, and 13 bases lay in between. CDR3 size: 13 residues. For the CDR3, the DNA is TGTGCCAGTACCAAAGAGTACTTCACTGAAGCTTTCTTT. Encoded protein: CASTKEYFTEAFF.

This chain connects TRBV5-1 to TRBJ1-6; TRBD1 might be the D (6 bases). CDR3 length: 15 residues. Trimming removed 0 bases at V and 9 bases at J, with 13 bases between. Germline CDR1 and CDR2: SGHRS and YFSETQ. Written as DNA, the CDR3 is TGCGCCAGCAGCTTGGACAGGGAATCATCTTCACCCCTCCACTTT. Encoded protein: CASSLDRESSSPLHF.

This chain connects TRBV28 to TRBJ1-5; D gene unclear. This CDR3 is 13 amino acids long. Between the trimmed V and J ends, which lost 4 bases and 5 bases, there was a span of 9 bases. The V gene's germline CDR1 is MDHEN and CDR2 SYDVKM. The CDR3 region is CASSSPDHQPQHF. CDR3 nucleotide sequence: TGTGCCAGCAGTTCGCCGGATCATCAGCCCCAGCATTTT.